This is a list of T cell receptor beta chains from one sample in a study of T-cell memory formation after mild COVID-19. TCRdb ran MiXCR on the 5' RACE reads and lists one entry per CDR3 protein. This table has about 210,000 distinct CDR3 sequences, around 25% appearing once. The sample consisted of PBMCs or a T cell subset sorted from them (not recorded which). The receptors originated from an adult woman who had mild COVID-19 (a few samples of this study predate the infection). Cell type and time point are not known. Both conserved end residues are part of each CDR3. A D gene is named only where the DNA matches it firmly. The size of a clone is reported for some rows only, either as once, few or many, or as a class for expanded clones.

v_call	clone_size	j_call	d_call	cdr3_length	cdr3_nt	cdr3_aa
TRBV5-5	few	TRBJ2-5	TRBD1	15	TGTGCCAGCAGCTGGGGACAGGGGGACAAAGAGACCCAGTACTTC	CASSWGQGDKETQYF
TRBV19	-	TRBJ2-5	TRBD1	13	TGTGCCAGTAAAGACAGGGCGCGGGAGACCCAGTACTTC	CASKDRARETQYF
TRBV12-3/TRBV12-4	-	TRBJ1-1	-	14	TGTGCCAGCAGTGCCCGCGGGGGGGGCACTGAAGCTTTCTTT	CASSARGGGTEAFF
TRBV5-1	many	TRBJ2-7	-	14	TGCGCCAGCAGCTTGGCCCGCAACTCCTACGAGCAGTACTTC	CASSLARNSYEQYF
TRBV2	-	TRBJ1-3	-	14	TGTGCCAGCAGTGCGACACGCTCTGGAAACACCATATATTTT	CASSATRSGNTIYF
TRBV4-3	few	TRBJ2-1	-	13	TGCGCCAGCAGCCAAGAGCTGCACCTGGAGCAGTTCTTC	CASSQELHLEQFF
TRBV5-6	few	TRBJ2-7	TRBD1	15	TGTGCCAGCAGCTTCGGGACAGCTACCTCGCACGAGCAGTACTTC	CASSFGTATSHEQYF
TRBV29-1	few	TRBJ2-1	-	13	TGCAGCGTTGAAGGGCGCCAGGGGGGTGAGCAGTTCTTC	CSVEGRQGGEQFF
TRBV12-5	-	TRBJ1-1	-	13	TGTGCTAGTGGTTTGGATGGAAACACTGAAGCTTTCTTT	CASGLDGNTEAFF
TRBV6-4	once	TRBJ2-2	-	13	TGTGCCAGCAGTGTGGGAGAAACCGGGGAGCTGTTTTTT	CASSVGETGELFF
TRBV7-2	many	TRBJ2-5	-	15	TGTGCCAGCAGCCCCCGGAGGGGGTTACAAGAGACCCAGTACTTC	CASSPRRGLQETQYF
TRBV27	few	TRBJ2-3	-	15	TGTGCCAGCAGTCTCTCCCGTGGGCCCACAGATACGCAGTATTTT	CASSLSRGPTDTQYF
TRBV29-1	few	TRBJ2-5	-	15	TGCAGCGTTGAGATCTCTGAGCCGGTACAAGAGACCCAGTACTTC	CSVEISEPVQETQYF
TRBV7-2	-	TRBJ1-2	-	13	TGTGCCAGCAGCCCGGGACAATCGGGTGGCTACACCTTC	CASSPGQSGGYTF
TRBV7-8	few	TRBJ2-1	TRBD1	19	TGTGCCAGCAGCTTAGCCTCGACAGGGGGTAGTATCACCTACAATGAGCAGTTCTTC	CASSLASTGGSITYNEQFF
TRBV5-1	few	TRBJ1-6	-	15	TGCGCCAGCAGCTTGGCTCGACAGCTTAATTCACCCCTCCACTTT	CASSLARQLNSPLHF
TRBV4-1	-	TRBJ2-7	TRBD1	15	TGCGCCAGCAGCCCTCCGGGAACAGGGGCCTACGAGCAGTACTTC	CASSPPGTGAYEQYF
TRBV18	-	TRBJ2-7	-	13	TGTGCCAGCTCACCACGGCGCGACTACGAGCAGTACTTC	CASSPRRDYEQYF
TRBV18	few	TRBJ2-7	-	18	TGTGCCAGCTCACCACAAGATCCAGGGGCACCGATTGCCTACGAGCAGTACTTC	CASSPQDPGAPIAYEQYF
TRBV9	-	TRBJ2-1	TRBD2	16	TGTGCCAGCAGCGTTCCCGGGACTAGCGGGTACAATGAGCAGTTCTTC	CASSVPGTSGYNEQFF
TRBV5-1	-	TRBJ2-3	-	17	TGCGCCAGCAGCTCGCCCAGGGCTAGCAGTCGCACAGATACGCAGTATTTT	CASSSPRASSRTDTQYF
TRBV7-6	few	TRBJ2-3	TRBD2	15	TGTGCCAGCAGCTTATCGGGGGGGCGTTTAGATACGCAGTATTTT	CASSLSGGRLDTQYF
TRBV3-1	-	TRBJ1-1	-	14	TGTGCCAGCAGCCACATGGGGCCGGTCACTGAAGCTTTCTTT	CASSHMGPVTEAFF
TRBV5-1	-	TRBJ1-1	TRBD1	15	TGCGCCAGCAGCTTGGCCCCGGGACAGGGGACTGAAGCTTTCTTT	CASSLAPGQGTEAFF
TRBV5-8	-	TRBJ1-2	-	10	TGTGCCAGCAGCTTGGCTGGCTACACCTTC	CASSLAGYTF
TRBV11-2	few	TRBJ2-1	TRBD1	13	TGTGCCAGCAGCTTCTATGACAGGGACAGGACGTTCTTC	CASSFYDRDRTFF
TRBV7-2	few	TRBJ2-1	TRBD1	13	TGTGCCACCAGAACAGGGGAGAAGAATGAGCAGTTCTTC	CATRTGEKNEQFF
TRBV7-9	few	TRBJ2-7	TRBD2	14	TGTGCCAGCACCATAGCGGGGTCGGAGTACGAGCAGTACTTC	CASTIAGSEYEQYF
TRBV11-2	few	TRBJ2-2	TRBD1	16	TGTGCCAGCAGCACAAGGGACAGGGGTCCCACCGGGGAGCTGTTTTTT	CASSTRDRGPTGELFF
TRBV7-9	many	TRBJ2-3	TRBD2	14	TGTGCCAGCAGCTCCGGGGACTACTCCGATACGCAGTATTTT	CASSSGDYSDTQYF
TRBV5-4	-	TRBJ2-7	-	16	TGTGCCAGCAGCTTCCCCCTCCCAGGGTCGCAATACGAGCAGTACTTC	CASSFPLPGSQYEQYF
TRBV11-1	-	TRBJ2-5	-	14	TGTGCCAGCAGTTACGGCAGCCACCAGGAGACCCAGTACTTC	CASSYGSHQETQYF
TRBV7-9	few	TRBJ1-2	TRBD1	14	TGTGCCAGCAGCAAAGCCGACAGGGCCTATGGCTACACCTTC	CASSKADRAYGYTF
TRBV15	-	TRBJ2-7	-	14	TGTGCCACCAAGCTAGGGTCCGAACCCTACGAGCAGTACTTC	CATKLGSEPYEQYF
TRBV6-2/TRBV6-3	few	TRBJ2-2	TRBD1	17	TGTGCCAGCAACGCTCCCACAGGGGGCTGGAATACCGGGGAGCTGTTTTTT	CASNAPTGGWNTGELFF
TRBV9	-	TRBJ2-3	-	15	TGTGCCAGCAGCGTAGGGACGTCGAGCACAGATACGCAGTATTTT	CASSVGTSSTDTQYF
TRBV9	-	TRBJ1-5	-	15	TGTGCCAGTTCCGAGGCGGTTTCGTACAATCAGCCCCAGCATTTT	CASSEAVSYNQPQHF
TRBV19	few	TRBJ1-1	-	14	TGTGCCAGTACCCAGGGCCTGGGGAGGGCTGAAGCTTTCTTT	CASTQGLGRAEAFF
TRBV9	few	TRBJ1-1	-	14	TGTGCCAGCAGCACCGGGGGGGGTCCCTTTGAAGCTTTCTTT	CASSTGGGPFEAFF
TRBV4-1	few	TRBJ2-7	-	15	TGCGCCAGCAGCACCAGACAGGACAAAGCCTACGAGCAGTACTTC	CASSTRQDKAYEQYF
TRBV6-2/TRBV6-3	-	TRBJ1-2	-	13	TGTGCCAGCAGTTCCGTTCTCAACTATGGCTACACCTTC	CASSSVLNYGYTF
TRBV14	-	TRBJ1-1	-	13	TGTGCCAGCAGCCAAGATAGCTACATATCAGCTTTCTTT	CASSQDSYISAFF
TRBV5-1	few	TRBJ1-3	-	15	TGCGCCAGCAGCTTGGCCGATTCCCGAGGAAACACCATATATTTT	CASSLADSRGNTIYF
TRBV30	-	TRBJ2-7	-	14	TGTGCCTGGAGCCCTCAATTGGAAGGCGGCGAGCAGTACTTC	CAWSPQLEGGEQYF
TRBV6-6	few	TRBJ2-7	TRBD1	14	TGTGCCAGCAGCTCGACAGGGGGAGCGGGTGAGCAGTACTTC	CASSSTGGAGEQYF
TRBV15	few	TRBJ2-5	-	15	TGTGCCACCAGCCCCCGTGGACAGCCCCAAGAGACCCAGTACTTC	CATSPRGQPQETQYF
TRBV5-1	-	TRBJ2-3	-	13	TGCGCCAGCAGCTTAATAGGCCCAGATACGCAGTATTTT	CASSLIGPDTQYF
TRBV20-1	-	TRBJ2-7	-	12	TGCAGTGCCACGGGGAGCTCCTACGAGCAGTACTTC	CSATGSSYEQYF
TRBV6-5	few	TRBJ2-5	-	14	TGTGCCAGCAGTAGGCGCGGGTACCAAGAGACCCAGTACTTC	CASSRRGYQETQYF
TRBV12-3/TRBV12-4	-	TRBJ2-7	-	14	TGTGCCAGCAGATACAGGTCACACTCCTACGAGCAGTACTTC	CASRYRSHSYEQYF
TRBV12-3/TRBV12-4	few	TRBJ2-2	TRBD1	16	TGTGCCAGCGTGCTCCGAACCGGGACAGGGCCCGGGGAGCTGTTTTTT	CASVLRTGTGPGELFF
TRBV4-2	few	TRBJ2-3	TRBD2	16	TGTGCCAGCAGCCAATGGACTAGCGGGGGGGCAGATACGCAGTATTTT	CASSQWTSGGADTQYF
TRBV7-2	few	TRBJ2-1	TRBD2	17	TGTGCCAGCAGCTTAGAGTACGGGACTAGCGGGTACAATGAGCAGTTCTTC	CASSLEYGTSGYNEQFF
TRBV5-5	-	TRBJ2-1	-	13	TGTGCCAGCAGCTTTATAGCAAACAATGAGCAGTTCTTC	CASSFIANNEQFF
TRBV5-5	few	TRBJ2-5	-	15	TGTGCCAGCAGCTCGATCCCGGGGCAGGAAGAGACCCAGTACTTC	CASSSIPGQEETQYF
TRBV20-1	-	TRBJ2-7	TRBD2	14	TGCAGTGCTGGTACTAGCGGGAGGTCCTACGAGCAGTACTTC	CSAGTSGRSYEQYF
TRBV3-1	few	TRBJ1-3	-	15	TGTGCCAGTGCGAATATGGTGCACTCTGGAAACACCATATATTTT	CASANMVHSGNTIYF